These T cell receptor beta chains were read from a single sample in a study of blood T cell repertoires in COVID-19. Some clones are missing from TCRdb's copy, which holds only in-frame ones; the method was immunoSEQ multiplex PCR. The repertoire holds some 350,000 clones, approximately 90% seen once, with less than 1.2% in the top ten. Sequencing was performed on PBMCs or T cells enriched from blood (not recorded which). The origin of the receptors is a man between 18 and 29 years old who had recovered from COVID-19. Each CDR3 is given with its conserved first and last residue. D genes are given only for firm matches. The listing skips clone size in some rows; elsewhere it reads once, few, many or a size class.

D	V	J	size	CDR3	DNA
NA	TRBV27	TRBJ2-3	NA	CASRGLGTDTQYF	TGTGCCAGCAGGGGCCTTGGCACAGATACGCAGTATTTT
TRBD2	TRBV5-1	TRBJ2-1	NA	CASTPILAGGYNEQFF	TGCGCCAGCACGCCGATCCTAGCGGGAGGGTACAATGAGCAGTTCTTC
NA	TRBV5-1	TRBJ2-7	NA	CASSLGGLPSYEQYF	TGCGCCAGCAGCTTGGGGGGACTTCCCTCCTACGAGCAGTACTTC
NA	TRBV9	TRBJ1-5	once	CASSVVWTVDNQPQHF	TGTGCCAGCAGCGTAGTATGGACAGTTGACAATCAGCCCCAGCATTTT
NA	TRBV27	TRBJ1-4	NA	CASTSQGGRDEKLFF	TGTGCCAGCACCTCGCAAGGGGGTCGGGATGAAAAACTGTTTTTT
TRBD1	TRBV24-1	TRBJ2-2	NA	CATSDLGTGSPGELFF	TGTGCCACCAGTGATTTGGGGACAGGGTCCCCCGGGGAGCTGTTTTTT
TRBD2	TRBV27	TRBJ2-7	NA	CASSWLAGGLPYEQYF	TGTGCCAGCAGTTGGCTAGCGGGAGGTCTGCCCTACGAGCAGTACTTC
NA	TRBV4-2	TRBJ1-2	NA	CASSQEATTYGYTF	TGTGCCAGCAGCCAAGAGGCGACAACCTATGGCTACACCTTC
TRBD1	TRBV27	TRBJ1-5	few	CASSPRQGLPYSNQPQHF	TGTGCCAGCAGTCCCCGACAGGGGCTCCCTTATAGCAATCAGCCCCAGCATTTT
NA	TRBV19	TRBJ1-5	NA	CASSIVSTNQPQHF	TGTGCCAGTAGTATAGTTAGCACCAATCAGCCCCAGCATTTT
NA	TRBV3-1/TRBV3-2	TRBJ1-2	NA	CASSQAGNYGYTF	TGTGCCAGCAGCCAAGCCGGGAACTATGGCTACACCTTC
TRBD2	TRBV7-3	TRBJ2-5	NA	CASSYGAGGGETQYF	TGTGCCAGCAGCTACGGGGCGGGAGGAGGGGAGACCCAGTACTTC
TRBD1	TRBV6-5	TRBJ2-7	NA	CASSPGQGIYEQYF	TGTGCCAGCAGTCCGGGACAGGGGATCTACGAGCAGTACTTC
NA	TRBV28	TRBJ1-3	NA	CASREGGTWNTIYF	TGTGCCAGCAGGGAGGGGGGGACTTGGAACACCATATATTTT